Listed here is a single T cell receptor beta chain. The entry originates in a study of blood T cells in healthy people across ages. The ends were cut back, 7 bases at V and 0 bases at J, with 22 bases in the middle. The CDR3 contains 18 residues. Germline CDR1 reads MNHNS; CDR2 reads SASEGT. Then a second PCR, running roughly 7 to 12 cycles, was carried out with a sample-barcoded 5' primer and a J-beta primer mix. With 12 random nucleotides, a template-switch adaptor tagged each individual cDNA molecule. Via MiXCR, TCRdb re-called the 5' RACE reads, giving one row per CDR3 protein. The data hold over 1,500,000 distinct CDR3 sequences, with about two fifths observed a single time.

The receptor was isolated from a human donor in good health. Material: blood. The genes are TRBV6-1 and TRBJ1-5, with a possible D match to TRBD1 (5 bases). The CDR3 DNA reads as TGTGCCAGCACAGTAGGGAGGCAGGGAGGGAATAGCAATCAGCCCCAGCATTTT. Amino acid sequence: CASTVGRQGGNSNQPQHF.